Following are 6 T cell receptor beta chains from one sample sequenced in a study of T cells in Graves' hyperthyroidism and ophthalmopathy. TCR beta CDR3 sequences were amplified from RNA transcripts. TCR CDR3 regions were first amplified by RT-PCR with HTBI primers. Via MiXCR, TCRdb re-called the multiplex PCR reads, giving one row per CDR3 protein. The sample includes roughly 360,000 distinct CDR3 sequences, 13% of them seen just once. Sample: blood. Source of these receptors: a man in his thirties or forties with Graves' hyperthyroidism that later progressed to Graves' ophthalmopathy.

This clonotype was picked up many times. The chain has TRBV20-1 and TRBJ2-7, with TRBD2 matching over 10 bases. CDR3 length: 15 residues. V trimming: 6 bases; J trimming: 0 bases; junction bases outside the gene matches: 8. The germline gives CDR1 DFQATT, CDR2 SNEGSKA (reference sequence). The CDR3 spells CSARTSGALSYEQYF. The DNA of the CDR3 is TGCAGTGCCAGAACTAGCGGGGCCCTCTCCTACGAGCAGTACTTC.

This clonotype was observed many times. The V call is TRBV7-9, the J call TRBJ2-7; 9 bases map to TRBD1. This CDR3 comprises 15 residues. V dropped 4 bases and J dropped 4; count of bases not matched to a gene: 8. Germline V gives CDR1 SEHNR, CDR2 FQNEAQ (reference sequence). The CDR3 DNA follows: TGTGCCAGCAGCTCTGGACAGGGGCTGGGATACGAGCAGTACTTC. Translation gives CASSSGQGLGYEQYF. The full variable domain, rest sourced from reference TRBV7-9 and TRBJ2-7, is DTGVSQNPRHKITKRGQNVTFRCDPISEHNRLYWYRQTLGQGPEFLTYFQNEAQLEKSRLLSDRFSAERPKGSFSTLEIQRTEQGDSAMYLCASSSGQGLGYEQYFGPGTRLTVT.

This clonotype was counted only a few times. The gene calls are TRBV15 and TRBJ2-1; TRBD2 agrees at 8 bases. Trimming cost V 1 base and J 1 base; bases outside gene matches: 3. The CDR3 is 16 residues long. Germline assignment: CDR1 LNHNV and CDR2 YYDKDF (reference sequence). CDR3 nucleotides: TGTGCCACCAGCAGAGCCGCGGGGGGTTCCTACAATGAGCAGTTCTTC. Translation gives CATSRAAGGSYNEQFF.

Concerning this clonotype itself: Since a much larger clone is just one base distant, this may be a read error. This chain uses TRBV11-1 with TRBJ2-3; 8 positions match TRBD2. Germline trimming cut 5 bases from V and 2 bases from J; bases unmatched to any gene: 6. Germline assignment: CDR1 SGHAT and CDR2 FQDESV (reference sequence). CDR3 length: 15 amino acids. The CDR3 region has the DNA TGTGCCAGCAGCCCCTCGGGGGGGGTCACAGATACGCAGTATTTT. It codes for CASSPSGGVTDTQYF. The full variable domain, completed using reference TRBV11-1 and TRBJ2-3, is EAEVAQSPRYKITEKSQAVAFWCDPISGHATLYWYRQILGQGPELLVQFQDESVVDDSQLPKDRFSAERLKGVDSTLKIQPAELGDSAMYLCASSPSGGVTDTQYFGPGTRLTVL.

The gene calls are TRBV6-1 and TRBJ2-5; D unclear. This CDR3 comprises 12 residues. Germline V gene data show CDR1 as MNHNS and CDR2 as SASEGT. Deletions cut 5 bases from V and 4 bases from J, with 8 bases between. The CDR3 reads CASSSHGETQYF. The CDR3 DNA sequence: TGTGCCAGCAGTTCCCACGGAGAGACCCAGTACTTC.

This clonotype was seen ten or more times. This chain connects TRBV5-1 to TRBJ1-3; unclear D gene. CDR1 and CDR2 (germline): SGHRS, YFSETQ. V was pared by 4 bases and J by 4 bases, with 12 bases between. This CDR3 comprises 14 residues. The CDR3 sequence is CASSPSRLGNTIYF. CDR3 bases: TGCGCCAGCAGCCCGAGCAGACTCGGAAACACCATATATTTT.